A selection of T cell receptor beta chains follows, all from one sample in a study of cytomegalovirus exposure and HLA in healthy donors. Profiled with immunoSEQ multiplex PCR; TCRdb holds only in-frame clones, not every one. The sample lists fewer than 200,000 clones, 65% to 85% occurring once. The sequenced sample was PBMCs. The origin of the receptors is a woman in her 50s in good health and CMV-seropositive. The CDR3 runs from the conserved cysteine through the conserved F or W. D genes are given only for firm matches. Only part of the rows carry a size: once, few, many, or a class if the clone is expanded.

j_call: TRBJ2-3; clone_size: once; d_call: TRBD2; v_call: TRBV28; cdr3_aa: CASSLWPTSGGGDTQYF; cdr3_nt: TGTGCCAGCAGTTTATGGCCGACTAGCGGGGGAGGGGATACGCAGTATTTT
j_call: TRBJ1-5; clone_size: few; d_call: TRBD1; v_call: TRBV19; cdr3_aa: CASSTTGGGQPQHF; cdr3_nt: TGTGCCAGTAGCACGACAGGGGGGGGTCAGCCCCAGCATTTT
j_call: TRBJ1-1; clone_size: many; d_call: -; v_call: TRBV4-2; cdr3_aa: CASSQEEGGTYTEAFF; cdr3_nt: TGTGCCAGCAGCCAGGAGGAAGGCGGGACTTACACTGAAGCTTTCTTT
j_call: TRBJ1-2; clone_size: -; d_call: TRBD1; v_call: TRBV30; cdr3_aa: CAWSVFGRGHYTF; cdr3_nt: TGTGCCTGGAGTGTCTTCGGCAGGGGGCACTACACCTTC
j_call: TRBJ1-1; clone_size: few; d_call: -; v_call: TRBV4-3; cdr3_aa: CASRKTVNTEAFF; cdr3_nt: TGCGCCAGCAGGAAAACAGTGAACACTGAAGCTTTCTTT
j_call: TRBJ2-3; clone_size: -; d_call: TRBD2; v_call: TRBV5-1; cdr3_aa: CASSLVGGRAADTQYF; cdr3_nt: TGCGCCAGCAGCTTGGTAGGAGGGAGGGCCGCAGATACGCAGTATTTT
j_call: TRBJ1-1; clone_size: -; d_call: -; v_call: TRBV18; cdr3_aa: CASSPPKGLGMNTEAFF; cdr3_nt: TGTGCCAGCTCACCACCGAAGGGGTTGGGGATGAACACTGAAGCTTTCTTT
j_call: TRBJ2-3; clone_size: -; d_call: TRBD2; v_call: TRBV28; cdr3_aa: CASSYAGAFQSGTDTQYF; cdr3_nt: TGTGCCAGCAGTTATGCGGGAGCCTTCCAGTCGGGCACAGATACGCAGTATTTT
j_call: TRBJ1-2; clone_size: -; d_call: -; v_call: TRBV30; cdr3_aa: CAWSVGLRNYGYTF; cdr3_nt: TGTGCCTGGAGTGTCGGCCTGCGGAACTATGGCTACACCTTC
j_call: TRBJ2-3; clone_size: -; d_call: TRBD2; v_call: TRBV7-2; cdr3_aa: CASSLNSGGAADTQYF; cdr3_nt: TGTGCCAGCAGCTTAAACAGCGGGGGGGCCGCAGATACGCAGTATTTT
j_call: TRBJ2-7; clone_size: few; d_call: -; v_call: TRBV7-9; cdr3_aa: CSSSLSGYEQYF; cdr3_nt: TGTTCCAGCAGCTTATCAGGATACGAGCAGTACTTC
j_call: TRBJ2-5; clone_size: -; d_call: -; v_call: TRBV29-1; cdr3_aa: CSVEPQQGRRQETQYF; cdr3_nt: TGCAGCGTTGAACCCCAACAAGGGAGAAGGCAAGAGACCCAGTACTTC
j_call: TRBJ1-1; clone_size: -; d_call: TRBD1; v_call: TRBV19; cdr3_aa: CASSIDPGQAGRAFF; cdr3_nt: TGTGCCAGTAGTATAGACCCGGGACAGGCCGGGAGAGCTTTCTTT
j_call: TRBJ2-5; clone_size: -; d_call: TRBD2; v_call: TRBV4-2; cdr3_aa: CASSPRTSGAYQETQYF; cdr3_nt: TGTGCCAGCAGCCCGAGGACTAGCGGGGCGTACCAAGAGACCCAGTACTTC
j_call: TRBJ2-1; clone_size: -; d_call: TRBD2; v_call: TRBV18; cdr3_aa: CASSPLSAGGPYNEQFF; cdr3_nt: TGTGCCAGCTCACCACTTTCCGCGGGGGGTCCCTACAATGAGCAGTTCTTC
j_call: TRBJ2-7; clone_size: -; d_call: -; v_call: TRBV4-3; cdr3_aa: CASSQDTGTYEQYF; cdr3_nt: TGCGCCAGCAGCCAAGACACAGGAACCTACGAGCAGTACTTC
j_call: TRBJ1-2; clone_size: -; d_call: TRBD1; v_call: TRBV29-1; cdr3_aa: CSVLKGAPISNYGYTF; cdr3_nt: TGCAGCGTTCTAAAGGGGGCACCTATTTCTAACTATGGCTACACCTTC
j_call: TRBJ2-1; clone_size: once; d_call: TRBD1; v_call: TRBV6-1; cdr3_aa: CASSLGDRVNNEQFF; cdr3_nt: TGTGCCAGCAGTCTTGGGGACAGGGTCAACAATGAGCAGTTCTTC
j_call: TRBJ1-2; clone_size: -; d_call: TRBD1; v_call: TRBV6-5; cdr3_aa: CASRTPGQTNYGYTF; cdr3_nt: TGTGCCAGCAGGACGCCGGGACAGACTAACTATGGCTACACCTTC
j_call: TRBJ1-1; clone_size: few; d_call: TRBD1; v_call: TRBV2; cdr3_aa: CASSLTGRAFF; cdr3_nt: TGTGCCAGCAGTTTGACAGGGAGGGCTTTCTTT
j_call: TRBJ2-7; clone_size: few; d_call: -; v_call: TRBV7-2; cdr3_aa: CASSLGEAGSYEQYF; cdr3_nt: TGTGCCAGCAGCCTGGGAGAAGCAGGTTCCTACGAGCAGTACTTC
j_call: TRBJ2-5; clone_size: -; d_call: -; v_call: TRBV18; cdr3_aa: CASSPRGGQETQYF; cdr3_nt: TGTGCCAGCTCACCACGAGGCGGCCAAGAGACCCAGTACTTC
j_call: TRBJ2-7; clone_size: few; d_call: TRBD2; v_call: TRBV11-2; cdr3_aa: CASSLAASGSPYEQYF; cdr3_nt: TGTGCCAGCAGCTTAGCGGCTAGCGGAAGCCCCTACGAGCAGTACTTC
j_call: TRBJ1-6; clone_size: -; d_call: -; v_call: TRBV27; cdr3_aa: CASSFTGDNSPLHF; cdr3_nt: TGTGCCAGCAGTTTCACCGGGGATAATTCACCCCTCCACTTT
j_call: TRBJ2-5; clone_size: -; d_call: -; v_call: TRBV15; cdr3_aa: CATSRDWGAGAAQYF; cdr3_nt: TGTGCCACCAGCAGAGATTGGGGGGCGGGGGCGGCCCAGTACTTC
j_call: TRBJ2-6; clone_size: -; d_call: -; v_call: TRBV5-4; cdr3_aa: CASSGDRPSGANVLTF; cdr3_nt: TGTGCCAGCAGCGGAGACAGGCCGTCTGGGGCCAACGTCCTGACTTTC
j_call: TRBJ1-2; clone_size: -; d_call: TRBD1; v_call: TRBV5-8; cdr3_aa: CASSRRQGDPYGYTF; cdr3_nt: TGTGCCAGCAGCCGACGCCAGGGGGACCCTTATGGCTACACCTTC
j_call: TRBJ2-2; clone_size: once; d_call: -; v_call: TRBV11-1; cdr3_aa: CASSMLTGELFF; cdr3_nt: TGTGCCAGCAGTATGTTAACCGGGGAGCTGTTTTTT
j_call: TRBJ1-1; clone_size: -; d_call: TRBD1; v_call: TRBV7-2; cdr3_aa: CASSFEGAGTEAFF; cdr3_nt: TGTGCCAGCAGCTTCGAGGGGGCAGGGACTGAAGCTTTCTTT
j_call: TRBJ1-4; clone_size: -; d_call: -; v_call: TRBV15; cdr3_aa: CATSRDSQGWEKLFF; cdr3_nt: TGTGCCACCAGCAGAGACTCACAGGGTTGGGAAAAACTGTTTTTT
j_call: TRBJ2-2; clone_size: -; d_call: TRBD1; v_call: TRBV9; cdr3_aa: CASSTGFNTGELFF; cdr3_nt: TGTGCCAGCTCGACAGGGTTTAACACCGGGGAGCTGTTTTTT
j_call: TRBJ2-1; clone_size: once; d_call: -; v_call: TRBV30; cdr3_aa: CAWSPIPGQLNEQFF; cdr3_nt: TGTGCCTGGAGTCCCATTCCGGGACAACTCAATGAGCAGTTCTTC
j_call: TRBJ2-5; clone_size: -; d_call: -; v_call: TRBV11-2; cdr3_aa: CASSSGMETQYF; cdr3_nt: TGTGCCAGCAGCTCGGGAATGGAGACCCAGTACTTC
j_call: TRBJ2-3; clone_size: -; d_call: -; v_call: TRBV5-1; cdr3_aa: CASSLEGDTQYF; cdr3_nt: TGCGCCAGCAGCTTGGAGGGGGATACGCAGTATTTT
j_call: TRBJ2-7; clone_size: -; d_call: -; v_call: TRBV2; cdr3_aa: CASIPTATSYEQYF; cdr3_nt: TGTGCCAGCATTCCGACTGCCACCTCCTACGAGCAGTACTTC
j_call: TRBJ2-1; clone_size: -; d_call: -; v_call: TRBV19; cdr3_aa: CASSSGVSYNEQFF; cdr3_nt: TGTGCCAGTAGTAGCGGGGTTTCCTACAATGAGCAGTTCTTC
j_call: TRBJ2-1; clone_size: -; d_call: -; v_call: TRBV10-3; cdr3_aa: CAISVGGSSYNEQFF; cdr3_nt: TGTGCCATCAGTGTGGGGGGTAGCTCCTACAATGAGCAGTTCTTC
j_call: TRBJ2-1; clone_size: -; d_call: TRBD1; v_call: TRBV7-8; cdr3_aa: CASSLEGDRNVNEQFF; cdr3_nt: TGTGCCAGCAGCTTAGAGGGGGACAGGAATGTGAATGAGCAGTTCTTC
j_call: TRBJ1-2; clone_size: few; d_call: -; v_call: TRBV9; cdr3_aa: CASSVPHSDRGYTF; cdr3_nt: TGTGCCAGCAGCGTTCCTCATTCCGATCGGGGCTACACCTTC
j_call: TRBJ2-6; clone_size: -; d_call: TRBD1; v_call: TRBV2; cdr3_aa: CASISSRTGARVLTF; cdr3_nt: TGTGCCAGCATTTCTTCCCGGACAGGGGCAAGGGTCCTGACTTTC
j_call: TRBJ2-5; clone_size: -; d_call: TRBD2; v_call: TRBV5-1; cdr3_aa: CASSPRTSGPQRETQYF; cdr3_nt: TGCGCCAGCAGCCCACGGACTAGCGGGCCGCAGAGGGAGACCCAGTACTTC
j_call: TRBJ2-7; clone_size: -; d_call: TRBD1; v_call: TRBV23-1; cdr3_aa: CASKVRGTGFCEQYF; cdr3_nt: TGCGCCAGCAAAGTCAGGGGGACAGGGTTCTGCGAGCAGTACTTC
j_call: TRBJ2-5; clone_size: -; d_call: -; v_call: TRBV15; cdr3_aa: CATSRDGAGERTQYF; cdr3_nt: TGTGCCACCAGCAGAGATGGGGCAGGGGAACGGACCCAGTACTTC
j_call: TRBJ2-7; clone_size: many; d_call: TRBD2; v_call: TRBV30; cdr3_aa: CAWRDPTSGLYEQYF; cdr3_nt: TGTGCCTGGAGGGACCCGACTAGCGGCCTCTACGAGCAGTACTTC
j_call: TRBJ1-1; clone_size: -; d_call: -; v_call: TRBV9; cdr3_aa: CASSVSGRGAEAFF; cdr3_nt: TGTGCCAGCAGCGTATCCGGCAGGGGCGCTGAAGCTTTCTTT
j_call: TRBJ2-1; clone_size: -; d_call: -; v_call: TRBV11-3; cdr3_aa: CASSLDGAPYNEQFF; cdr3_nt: TGTGCCAGCAGCTTAGATGGGGCTCCCTACAATGAGCAGTTCTTC
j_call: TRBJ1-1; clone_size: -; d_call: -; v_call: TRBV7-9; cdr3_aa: CASSSQGTEAFF; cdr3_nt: TGTGCCAGCAGCTCCCAGGGCACTGAAGCTTTCTTT